Listed below are T cell receptor beta chains from one sample, sequenced in a study of breast tumors, draining lymph nodes, adjacent tissues. TCRdb called the multiplex PCR reads again in MiXCR, with one record for every CDR3 protein. This sample has about 110,000 distinct CDR3 sequences, with about 29% found just once. Sequencing was carried out using axillary lymph node tissue. Source of these receptors: a female donor with breast cancer. Some clones in this sample may be carry-over from other donors' samples. Each CDR3 is given with its conserved first and last residue. Each record gives: J gene, clone size, D gene, V gene, CDR3 length, CDR3 protein, CDR3 DNA. The D gene is left open where the match is weak. Some rows have no size entry. The others give once, few or many, or a class for an expanded clone.

j_call: TRBJ1-2; clone_size: many; d_call: -; v_call: TRBV4-1; cdr3_length: 14; cdr3_aa: CASSQDVGLYGYTF; cdr3_nt: TGCGCCAGCAGCCAAGATGTAGGGTTATATGGCTACACCTTC
j_call: TRBJ2-3; clone_size: many; d_call: -; v_call: TRBV7-3; cdr3_length: 16; cdr3_aa: CASSLDARGLIDTQYF; cdr3_nt: TGTGCCAGCAGCTTAGATGCCAGGGGCCTAATAGATACGCAGTATTTT
j_call: TRBJ2-1; clone_size: many; d_call: TRBD1; v_call: TRBV4-1; cdr3_length: 15; cdr3_aa: CASTEGQASYNEQFF; cdr3_nt: TGCGCCAGCACCGAGGGACAGGCCTCCTACAATGAGCAGTTCTTC
j_call: TRBJ2-1; clone_size: -; d_call: TRBD2; v_call: TRBV6-6; cdr3_length: 15; cdr3_aa: CASRSLAGDYNEQFF; cdr3_nt: TGTGCCAGCAGGTCACTAGCGGGAGACTACAATGAGCAGTTCTTC
j_call: TRBJ2-1; clone_size: -; d_call: TRBD2; v_call: TRBV15; cdr3_length: 16; cdr3_aa: CATSRMGTSGSHEQFF; cdr3_nt: TGTGCCACCAGCAGAATGGGGACTAGCGGGAGTCATGAGCAGTTCTTC
j_call: TRBJ1-4; clone_size: many; d_call: -; v_call: TRBV7-2; cdr3_length: 15; cdr3_aa: CASSLGPGENEKLFF; cdr3_nt: TGTGCCAGCAGCTTAGGCCCAGGGGAGAATGAAAAACTGTTTTTT
j_call: TRBJ2-7; clone_size: many; d_call: TRBD2; v_call: TRBV19; cdr3_length: 15; cdr3_aa: CASTRLAGGSYEQYF; cdr3_nt: TGTGCCAGTACCCGACTAGCGGGAGGTTCCTACGAGCAGTACTTC
j_call: TRBJ2-1; clone_size: many; d_call: TRBD1; v_call: TRBV4-1; cdr3_length: 11; cdr3_aa: CASSQGTGPFF; cdr3_nt: TGCGCCAGCAGCCAAGGGACAGGCCCGTTCTTC
j_call: TRBJ2-5; clone_size: many; d_call: -; v_call: TRBV20-1; cdr3_length: 13; cdr3_aa: CSATSPVSETQYF; cdr3_nt: TGCAGTGCTACTAGCCCAGTGTCCGAGACCCAGTACTTC
j_call: TRBJ2-7; clone_size: many; d_call: TRBD2; v_call: TRBV6-1; cdr3_length: 14; cdr3_aa: CASSLGGKGYEQYF; cdr3_nt: TGTGCCAGCAGCTTGGGAGGGAAGGGCTACGAGCAGTACTTC
j_call: TRBJ1-3; clone_size: -; d_call: -; v_call: TRBV15; cdr3_length: 16; cdr3_aa: CATSRFRDISGNTIYF; cdr3_nt: TGTGCCACCAGCAGATTCCGGGACATCTCTGGAAACACCATATATTTT
j_call: TRBJ2-5; clone_size: many; d_call: TRBD2; v_call: TRBV5-1; cdr3_length: 15; cdr3_aa: CASSLISGYQETQYF; cdr3_nt: TGCGCCAGCAGCCTTATTAGCGGGTACCAAGAGACCCAGTACTTC
j_call: TRBJ1-6; clone_size: many; d_call: -; v_call: TRBV4-1; cdr3_length: 19; cdr3_aa: CASSQDRFEGSSYNSPLHF; cdr3_nt: TGCGCCAGCAGCCAAGATCGGTTCGAGGGGAGCTCCTATAATTCACCCCTCCACTTT
j_call: TRBJ1-6; clone_size: medium-sized; d_call: -; v_call: TRBV7-6; cdr3_length: 15; cdr3_aa: CASSLGRDSNSPLHF; cdr3_nt: TGTGCCAGCAGCTTAGGGCGGGACTCTAATTCACCCCTCCACTTT
j_call: TRBJ2-5; clone_size: once; d_call: -; v_call: TRBV15; cdr3_length: 14; cdr3_aa: CATSRAGTDRTQYF; cdr3_nt: TGTGCCACCAGCAGAGCCGGGACGGATAGGACCCAGTACTTC
j_call: TRBJ1-5; clone_size: many; d_call: TRBD1; v_call: TRBV6-1; cdr3_length: 15; cdr3_aa: CASSEGQGVIQPQHF; cdr3_nt: TGTGCCAGCAGTGAGGGACAGGGGGTAATTCAGCCCCAGCATTTT
j_call: TRBJ1-4; clone_size: many; d_call: TRBD1; v_call: TRBV9; cdr3_length: 15; cdr3_aa: CASSLSGTVNEKLFF; cdr3_nt: TGTGCCAGCAGCTTGAGCGGGACAGTTAATGAAAAACTGTTTTTT
j_call: TRBJ1-6; clone_size: many; d_call: TRBD1; v_call: TRBV6-1; cdr3_length: 13; cdr3_aa: CASNPTGESPLHF; cdr3_nt: TGTGCCAGCAACCCGACAGGGGAGTCACCCCTCCACTTT
j_call: TRBJ1-3; clone_size: many; d_call: -; v_call: TRBV12-3/TRBV12-4; cdr3_length: 14; cdr3_aa: CASSYREAGNTIYF; cdr3_nt: TGTGCCAGCAGTTACAGGGAGGCTGGAAACACCATATATTTT
j_call: TRBJ2-2; clone_size: many; d_call: -; v_call: TRBV7-8; cdr3_length: 17; cdr3_aa: CASSLSTRNTNTGELFF; cdr3_nt: TGTGCCAGCAGCTTATCAACCAGAAATACGAACACCGGGGAGCTGTTTTTT
j_call: TRBJ2-1; clone_size: many; d_call: -; v_call: TRBV20-1; cdr3_length: 11; cdr3_aa: CSARGKNEQFF; cdr3_nt: TGCAGTGCTAGAGGAAAGAATGAGCAGTTCTTC
j_call: TRBJ1-1; clone_size: few; d_call: TRBD1; v_call: TRBV6-1; cdr3_length: 15; cdr3_aa: CASSETGVIGTEAFF; cdr3_nt: TGTGCCAGCAGTGAGACAGGGGTGATAGGCACTGAAGCTTTCTTT
j_call: TRBJ1-6; clone_size: many; d_call: TRBD1; v_call: TRBV6-2/TRBV6-3; cdr3_length: 14; cdr3_aa: CASRRQGSSSPLHF; cdr3_nt: TGTGCCAGCCGGAGACAGGGATCGAGTTCACCCCTCCACTTT
j_call: TRBJ1-3; clone_size: many; d_call: -; v_call: TRBV6-5; cdr3_length: 15; cdr3_aa: CASRLGRLSGNTIYF; cdr3_nt: TGTGCCAGCAGACTAGGACGGCTCTCTGGAAACACCATATATTTT
j_call: TRBJ1-6; clone_size: many; d_call: TRBD1; v_call: TRBV28; cdr3_length: 14; cdr3_aa: CASSSGTVRSPLHF; cdr3_nt: TGTGCCAGCAGCTCCGGGACAGTTCGTTCACCCCTCCACTTT
j_call: TRBJ1-5; clone_size: many; d_call: TRBD1; v_call: TRBV6-1; cdr3_length: 16; cdr3_aa: CASSHGTGASNQPQHF; cdr3_nt: TGTGCCAGCAGCCACGGGACAGGGGCGAGCAATCAGCCCCAGCATTTT
j_call: TRBJ2-2; clone_size: many; d_call: TRBD2; v_call: TRBV7-8; cdr3_length: 16; cdr3_aa: CASSRTSGRADGELFF; cdr3_nt: TGTGCCAGCAGCCGGACTAGCGGGAGGGCCGACGGGGAGCTGTTTTTT
j_call: TRBJ1-1; clone_size: -; d_call: -; v_call: TRBV12-3/TRBV12-4; cdr3_length: 15; cdr3_aa: CASIRGPEARTEAFF; cdr3_nt: TGTGCCAGCATCCGCGGACCGGAGGCGAGGACTGAAGCTTTCTTT
j_call: TRBJ2-3; clone_size: many; d_call: TRBD2; v_call: TRBV7-3; cdr3_length: 16; cdr3_aa: CASSLLTSGPGGTQYF; cdr3_nt: TGTGCCAGCAGCTTATTGACTAGCGGGCCCGGGGGTACGCAGTATTTT
j_call: TRBJ1-1; clone_size: few; d_call: TRBD1; v_call: TRBV5-8; cdr3_length: 16; cdr3_aa: CASSLGTGTGNTEAFF; cdr3_nt: TGTGCCAGCAGCTTAGGAACCGGGACAGGGAACACTGAAGCTTTCTTT